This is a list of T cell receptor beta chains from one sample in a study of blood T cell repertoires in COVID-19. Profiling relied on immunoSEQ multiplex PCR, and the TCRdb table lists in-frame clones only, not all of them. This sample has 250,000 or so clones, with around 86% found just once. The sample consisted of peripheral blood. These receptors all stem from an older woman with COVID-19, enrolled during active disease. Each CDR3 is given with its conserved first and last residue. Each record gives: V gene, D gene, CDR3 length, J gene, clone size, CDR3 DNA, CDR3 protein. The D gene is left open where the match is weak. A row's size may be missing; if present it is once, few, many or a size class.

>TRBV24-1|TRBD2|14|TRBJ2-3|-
TGTGCCACCCAGACTAGCGGGTCTTCAGATACGCAGTATTTT
CATQTSGSSDTQYF
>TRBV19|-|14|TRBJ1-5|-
TGTGCCAGTAGTATTGCCAGGGCCAATCAGCCCCAGCATTTT
CASSIARANQPQHF
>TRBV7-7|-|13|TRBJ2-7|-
TGTGCCAGCAGCTTAAGGGGGGGGTACGAGCAGTACTTC
CASSLRGGYEQYF
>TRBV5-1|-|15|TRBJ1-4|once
TGCGCCAGCAGCTTTTCGGACAGAGATAATGAAAAACTGTTTTTT
CASSFSDRDNEKLFF
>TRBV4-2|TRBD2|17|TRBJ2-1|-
TGTGCCAGCAGCCAAGATGGTCAACCAGCGGGAGGCAATGAGCAGTTCTTC
CASSQDGQPAGGNEQFF
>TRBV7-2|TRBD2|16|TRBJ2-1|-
TGTGCCAGCAGCTGGGCGGGACTAGCCTCCTACAATGAGCAGTTCTTC
CASSWAGLASYNEQFF
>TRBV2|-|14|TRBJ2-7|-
TGTGCCAGCAATCTTATGGGGACTGGTTACGAGCAGTACTTC
CASNLMGTGYEQYF
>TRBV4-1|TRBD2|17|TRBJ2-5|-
TGCGCCAGCAGCCAAGACGAAATAGCGGGGGCCTCGGAGACCCAGTACTTC
CASSQDEIAGASETQYF
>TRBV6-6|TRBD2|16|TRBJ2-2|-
TGTGCCAGCAGGATAAGACTAGCGGATAACACCGGGGAGCTGTTTTTT
CASRIRLADNTGELFF
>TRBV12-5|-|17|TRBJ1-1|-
TGTGCTAGTGGTTTCCAAGCGACAGACCTAATGAACACTGAAGCTTTCTTT
CASGFQATDLMNTEAFF
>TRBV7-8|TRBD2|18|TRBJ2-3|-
TGTGCCAGCAGCTTAGAGGGTAGCGGGGTTTTTAGCACAGATACGCAGTATTTT
CASSLEGSGVFSTDTQYF
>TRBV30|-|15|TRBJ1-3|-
TGTGCCTGGAGTCTATACAGGAGCTCTGGAAACACCATATATTTT
CAWSLYRSSGNTIYF
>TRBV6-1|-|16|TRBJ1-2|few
TGTGCCAGCAGTGAATTTGCGGGGAGGACCCGATATGGCTACACCTTC
CASSEFAGRTRYGYTF
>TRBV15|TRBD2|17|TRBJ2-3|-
TGTGCCACCAGCAGTGACGCTAGCGGGAGGGCGAGGGATACGCAGTATTTT
CATSSDASGRARDTQYF
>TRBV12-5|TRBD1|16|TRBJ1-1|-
TGTGCTAGTGGTTTGCGGCAGGGGGCGGGTGACACTGAAGCTTTCTTT
CASGLRQGAGDTEAFF
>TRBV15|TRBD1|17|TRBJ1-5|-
TGTGCCACCAGCAGAGATCAGGGGGGACATAGCAATCAGCCCCAGCATTTT
CATSRDQGGHSNQPQHF
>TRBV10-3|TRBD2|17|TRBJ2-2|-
TGTGCCATCAGTGAGTCCAGCCCTAGCGGGAGATCCGGGGAGCTGTTTTTT
CAISESSPSGRSGELFF
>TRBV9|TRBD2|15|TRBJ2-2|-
TGTGCCAGCAGTAGCGGGACTGAGTACACCGGGGAGCTGTTTTTT
CASSSGTEYTGELFF
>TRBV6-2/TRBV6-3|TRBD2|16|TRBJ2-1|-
TGTGCCAGCAGTAAAGCGACTAGCGGGACTAATAATGAGCAGTTCTTC
CASSKATSGTNNEQFF
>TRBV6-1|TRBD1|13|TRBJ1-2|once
TGTGCCAGCAGTGAGCAGGGGGCGGGTGGCTACACCTTC
CASSEQGAGGYTF
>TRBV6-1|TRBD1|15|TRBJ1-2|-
TGTGCCAGCAGTGATCCGGGACAGGGAGACTATGGCTACACCTTC
CASSDPGQGDYGYTF
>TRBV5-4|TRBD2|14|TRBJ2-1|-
TGTGCCAGCAGCTTAGGAGGGAGGGGCAATGAGCAGTTCTTC
CASSLGGRGNEQFF
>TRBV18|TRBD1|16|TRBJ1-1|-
TGTGCCAGCTCACCCGGGACAGGGGTAGGGAACACTGAAGCTTTCTTT
CASSPGTGVGNTEAFF
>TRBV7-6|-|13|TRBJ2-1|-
TGTGCCAGCACCACTATGGGCGGGACTCAGCAGTTCTTC
CASTTMGGTQQFF
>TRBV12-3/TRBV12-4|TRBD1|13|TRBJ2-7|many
TGTGCCAGCAGGGACAGGGGAAACTACGAGCAGTACTTC
CASRDRGNYEQYF
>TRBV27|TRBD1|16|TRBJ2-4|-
TGTGCCAGCGCCGTGGGGACAGGCTTCCGAAAAAACATTCAGTACTTC
CASAVGTGFRKNIQYF
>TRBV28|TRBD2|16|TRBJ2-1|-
TGTGCCAGCAGTTTATGGGGTAGCGGGTCGTACAATGAGCAGTTCTTC
CASSLWGSGSYNEQFF
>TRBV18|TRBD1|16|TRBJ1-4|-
TGTGCCAGCTCACCTACTCCACAGGGGGCCGGTGAAAAACTGTTTTTT
CASSPTPQGAGEKLFF
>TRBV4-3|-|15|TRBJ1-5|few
TGCGCCAGCAGCCAAACTGGGAGGGACAATCAGCCCCAGCATTTT
CASSQTGRDNQPQHF
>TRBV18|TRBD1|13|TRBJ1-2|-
TGTGCCAGCTCACGAGGACAGGACTATGGCTACACCTTC
CASSRGQDYGYTF
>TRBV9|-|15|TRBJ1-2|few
TGTGCCAGCAGCGTAGCTCACGGGTCCCCGTACGGCTACACCTTC
CASSVAHGSPYGYTF
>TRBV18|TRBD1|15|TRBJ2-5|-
TGTGCCAGCTCACCTGGGACAGGGGGCACCGAGACCCAGTACTTC
CASSPGTGGTETQYF
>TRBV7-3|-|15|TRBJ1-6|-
TGTGCCAGCAGCTTAGCCGGCAGGGCGGACTCACCCCTCCACTTT
CASSLAGRADSPLHF
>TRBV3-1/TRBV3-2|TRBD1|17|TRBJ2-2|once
TGTGCCAGCAGCCACGGACAGGGGGCCGCGAACACCGGGGAGCTGTTTTTT
CASSHGQGAANTGELFF
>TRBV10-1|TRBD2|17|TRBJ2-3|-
TGCGCCAGCAGCGTCGGGACTAGCGAACTAAGCACAGATACGCAGTATTTT
CASSVGTSELSTDTQYF
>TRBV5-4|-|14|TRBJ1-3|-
TGTGCCAGCAGCTTAGATTCCGGGTCGGACACCATATATTTT
CASSLDSGSDTIYF
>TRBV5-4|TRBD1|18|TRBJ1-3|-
TGTGCCAGCAGCTTGGTTGGGACAGGGTTTCCCTCTGGAAACACCATATATTTT
CASSLVGTGFPSGNTIYF
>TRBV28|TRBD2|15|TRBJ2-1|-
TGTGCCAGCAGTACTAGCGGGAGAGTCTACAATGAGCAGTTCTTC
CASSTSGRVYNEQFF
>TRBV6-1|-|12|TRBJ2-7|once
TGTGCCAGCAGTTTTTGGGGGCAGGAGCTGTACTTC
CASSFWGQELYF
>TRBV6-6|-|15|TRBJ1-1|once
TGTGCCAGCAGTTACTCGTTCCGGGGGGACACTGAAGCTTTCTTT
CASSYSFRGDTEAFF
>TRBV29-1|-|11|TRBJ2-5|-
TGCAGCGTTTCGGTGAAAGAGACCCAGTACTTC
CSVSVKETQYF